A selection of T cell receptor beta chains follows, all from one sample in a study of identical twins. TCRdb used MiXCR to reprocess the 5' RACE reads, holding one entry per CDR3 protein. This sample has 450,000 or so distinct CDR3 sequences, with 13% to 15% found just once. This sample was also put to use in a study of yellow fever vaccine responses in identical twins.

The source material was CD4+ T cells sorted from blood. Receptor source: a young woman in good health. Both conserved end residues are part of each CDR3. The D gene is left open where the match is weak. Size is stated for part of the rows, as once, few or many counts, or as a class when the clone is expanded.

CDR3nt: TGTGCCATCAGTGATGAAAACAGGAGCTCCTACGAGCAGTACTTC; CDR3aa: CAISDENRSSYEQYF; d_gene: NA; abundance: many; v_gene: TRBV10-3; j_gene: TRBJ2-7
CDR3nt: TGTGCCAGCAGCTTCTACAGTGTTCAAGAGACCCAGTACTTC; CDR3aa: CASSFYSVQETQYF; d_gene: NA; abundance: few; v_gene: TRBV11-2; j_gene: TRBJ2-5
CDR3nt: TGTGCCAGCAGCGTTTCTGACTCCTACGAGCAGTACTTC; CDR3aa: CASSVSDSYEQYF; d_gene: NA; abundance: few; v_gene: TRBV9; j_gene: TRBJ2-7
CDR3nt: TGTGCCAGCAGTCCTTTGGTAGGCGGAAAAGCCGGGGAGCTGTTTTTT; CDR3aa: CASSPLVGGKAGELFF; d_gene: NA; abundance: NA; v_gene: TRBV6-4; j_gene: TRBJ2-2
CDR3nt: TGTGCCAGCAGCGCTCAAGGGACAGGGGACCCTAGCTCCTACAATGAGCAGTTCTTC; CDR3aa: CASSAQGTGDPSSYNEQFF; d_gene: TRBD1; abundance: NA; v_gene: TRBV11-2; j_gene: TRBJ2-1
CDR3nt: TGCGCCAGCAGCTCCACCGGGACAGACCGCTACAATGAGCAGTTCTTC; CDR3aa: CASSSTGTDRYNEQFF; d_gene: TRBD1; abundance: NA; v_gene: TRBV5-1; j_gene: TRBJ2-1
CDR3nt: TGTGCCAGCAGCCATTATGGGACTAGCTCCTTTTCCAATGAGCAGTTCTTC; CDR3aa: CASSHYGTSSFSNEQFF; d_gene: TRBD2; abundance: few; v_gene: TRBV3-1; j_gene: TRBJ2-1
CDR3nt: TGTGCCTGGAGTCCGGGGTCTGGCTACACCTTC; CDR3aa: CAWSPGSGYTF; d_gene: NA; abundance: few; v_gene: TRBV30; j_gene: TRBJ1-2
CDR3nt: TGTGCCAGCAGTCCGTCCGGGACTAGCGGGAGCGATGAGCAGTTCTTC; CDR3aa: CASSPSGTSGSDEQFF; d_gene: TRBD2; abundance: NA; v_gene: TRBV6-2/TRBV6-3; j_gene: TRBJ2-1
CDR3nt: TGTGCCACCAGCAGAGTTCTAGTCCTTCAACCCTACGAGCAGTACTTC; CDR3aa: CATSRVLVLQPYEQYF; d_gene: NA; abundance: NA; v_gene: TRBV15; j_gene: TRBJ2-7
CDR3nt: TGCAGTGCTGCCCAACCGGGACTAGTTGATAATGAGCAGTTCTTC; CDR3aa: CSAAQPGLVDNEQFF; d_gene: TRBD2; abundance: few; v_gene: TRBV20-1; j_gene: TRBJ2-1
CDR3nt: TGTGCCAGCAGCTTAGGGGGGTTGAGCGGGACTGTCTACGAGCAGTACTTC; CDR3aa: CASSLGGLSGTVYEQYF; d_gene: TRBD2; abundance: few; v_gene: TRBV7-2; j_gene: TRBJ2-7
CDR3nt: TGTGCCATCAGTGGAATTCAGACTTCGAACACCGGGGAGCTGTTTTTT; CDR3aa: CAISGIQTSNTGELFF; d_gene: NA; abundance: NA; v_gene: TRBV10-3; j_gene: TRBJ2-2
CDR3nt: TGTGCCACCAGCAGAGATCAAGGTTGGCAGCCCCAGCATTTT; CDR3aa: CATSRDQGWQPQHF; d_gene: NA; abundance: NA; v_gene: TRBV15; j_gene: TRBJ1-5
CDR3nt: TGTGCCAGCAGTTCGCTCAGCGGGGGAACAGATACGCAGTATTTT; CDR3aa: CASSSLSGGTDTQYF; d_gene: TRBD2; abundance: many; v_gene: TRBV12-3/TRBV12-4; j_gene: TRBJ2-3
CDR3nt: TGTGCCAGCCTTAGCGGGGGCAACAATGAGCAGTTCTTC; CDR3aa: CASLSGGNNEQFF; d_gene: TRBD2; abundance: NA; v_gene: TRBV28; j_gene: TRBJ2-1
CDR3nt: TGTGCCAGCAGCCATCCCGGGGCCAGCGATGAGCAGTTCTTC; CDR3aa: CASSHPGASDEQFF; d_gene: NA; abundance: NA; v_gene: TRBV3-1; j_gene: TRBJ2-1
CDR3nt: TGTGCCAGCAGTGACCAGGGGGGCCAGCCCCAGCATTTT; CDR3aa: CASSDQGGQPQHF; d_gene: TRBD1; abundance: NA; v_gene: TRBV6-1; j_gene: TRBJ1-5
CDR3nt: TGTGCCAGCAGTTCCAACCCCGGGACAGGGTACTACGAGCAGTACTTC; CDR3aa: CASSSNPGTGYYEQYF; d_gene: TRBD1; abundance: NA; v_gene: TRBV28; j_gene: TRBJ2-7
CDR3nt: TGTGCCAGCAGGAACAACAGGGTTAACTATGGCTACACCTTC; CDR3aa: CASRNNRVNYGYTF; d_gene: NA; abundance: NA; v_gene: TRBV6-1; j_gene: TRBJ1-2
CDR3nt: TGTGCCAGCAGCCGGGAGGGCCTCAATCTTCGGCCCCAGCATTTT; CDR3aa: CASSREGLNLRPQHF; d_gene: NA; abundance: few; v_gene: TRBV28; j_gene: TRBJ1-5
CDR3nt: TGTGCCAGCAGCTCGACAGGGGAGAACACTGAAGCTTTCTTT; CDR3aa: CASSSTGENTEAFF; d_gene: TRBD1; abundance: few; v_gene: TRBV12-3/TRBV12-4; j_gene: TRBJ1-1
CDR3nt: TGTGCCAGCAGTTCGGGACAGGGGGCGTTCGAGCAGTACTTC; CDR3aa: CASSSGQGAFEQYF; d_gene: TRBD1; abundance: NA; v_gene: TRBV6-2/TRBV6-3; j_gene: TRBJ2-7
CDR3nt: TGTGCCAGCAGTTTACCCCCCGGCGGTCGGAACACCGGGGAGCTGTTTTTT; CDR3aa: CASSLPPGGRNTGELFF; d_gene: NA; abundance: many; v_gene: TRBV12-3/TRBV12-4; j_gene: TRBJ2-2
CDR3nt: TGTGCCAGCAGTTACTCGTCAACTAGCGGGGTCTACGAGCAGTACTTC; CDR3aa: CASSYSSTSGVYEQYF; d_gene: TRBD2; abundance: NA; v_gene: TRBV6-5; j_gene: TRBJ2-7
CDR3nt: TGCGCCAGCAGCTCCTTGATCGGAGACGAGCAGTTCTTC; CDR3aa: CASSSLIGDEQFF; d_gene: NA; abundance: few; v_gene: TRBV5-1; j_gene: TRBJ2-1
CDR3nt: TGCAGTGCCCCAGGTGGGGGGAACACAGATACGCAGTATTTT; CDR3aa: CSAPGGGNTDTQYF; d_gene: NA; abundance: NA; v_gene: TRBV20-1; j_gene: TRBJ2-3
CDR3nt: TGTGCCTGGAGGTCGGCCGGGACAGGGTCCTATGGCTACACCTTC; CDR3aa: CAWRSAGTGSYGYTF; d_gene: TRBD1; abundance: NA; v_gene: TRBV30; j_gene: TRBJ1-2
CDR3nt: TGCCAAACCTCAGCGGATCGGAATCCAACCTACGAGCAGTACTTC; CDR3aa: CQTSADRNPTYEQYF; d_gene: NA; abundance: few; v_gene: TRBV29-1; j_gene: TRBJ2-7
CDR3nt: TGTGCCAGCAGCTTAGCGCTAAAGACTAGCGGGGGGCCTTACGAGCAGTACTTC; CDR3aa: CASSLALKTSGGPYEQYF; d_gene: TRBD2; abundance: few; v_gene: TRBV7-2; j_gene: TRBJ2-7
CDR3nt: TGTGCCAGCAGTCCCCCCCAGGTAGCCAAAAACATTCAGTACTTC; CDR3aa: CASSPPQVAKNIQYF; d_gene: NA; abundance: many; v_gene: TRBV28; j_gene: TRBJ2-4
CDR3nt: TGTGCCAGCAGCTCAATACAGGCAGGACTAGTTCAGTCGCAGTATTTT; CDR3aa: CASSSIQAGLVQSQYF; d_gene: TRBD2; abundance: NA; v_gene: TRBV13; j_gene: TRBJ2-3
CDR3nt: TGCGCCAGCAGCTCCGGGACTGAGACCTACAATGAGCAGTTCTTC; CDR3aa: CASSSGTETYNEQFF; d_gene: NA; abundance: NA; v_gene: TRBV5-1; j_gene: TRBJ2-1
CDR3nt: TGTGCCAGCAGTTTAGGGCTAGCCCGCAAAGGGACCCAGTACTTC; CDR3aa: CASSLGLARKGTQYF; d_gene: NA; abundance: NA; v_gene: TRBV12-3/TRBV12-4; j_gene: TRBJ2-5
CDR3nt: TGCGCCAGCAGCTTACCTAACTCTGGGGCCAACGTCCTGACTTTC; CDR3aa: CASSLPNSGANVLTF; d_gene: NA; abundance: NA; v_gene: TRBV5-1; j_gene: TRBJ2-6
CDR3nt: TGTGCCAGCAGCTTAGATCGGGGAAAGACGGAGACCCAGTACTTC; CDR3aa: CASSLDRGKTETQYF; d_gene: NA; abundance: many; v_gene: TRBV11-1; j_gene: TRBJ2-5
CDR3nt: TGTGCCAGCAGTTTCCTGGGAGAAGGTCAGCCCCAGCATTTT; CDR3aa: CASSFLGEGQPQHF; d_gene: NA; abundance: many; v_gene: TRBV12-3/TRBV12-4; j_gene: TRBJ1-5
CDR3nt: TGCAGCGTTGAAGATAACGGATTGGGGTTCTTC; CDR3aa: CSVEDNGLGFF; d_gene: NA; abundance: few; v_gene: TRBV29-1; j_gene: TRBJ2-1
CDR3nt: TGCAGCTTTGGACAGAACACCGGGGAGCTGTTTTTT; CDR3aa: CSFGQNTGELFF; d_gene: NA; abundance: NA; v_gene: TRBV29-1; j_gene: TRBJ2-2